This is a list of T cell receptor beta chains from one sample in a study of cytomegalovirus exposure and HLA in healthy donors. Clones were read by immunoSEQ multiplex PCR, and TCRdb kept only the in-frame ones, dropping some. The sample lists 75,000 to 100,000 clones; approximately 75% were seen once. Sequences were obtained from PBMCs. The origin of the receptors is a female donor in good health and CMV-seropositive. The CDR3 runs from the conserved cysteine through the conserved F or W. The D gene is left open where the match is weak. Expanded clones are given a class, and other clones once, few, many or no size at all.

size | J | V | D | CDR3 | DNA
- | TRBJ2-1 | TRBV14 | TRBD2 | CASSQGTSGSNEQFF | TGTGCCAGCAGCCAAGGGACTAGCGGGAGCAATGAGCAGTTCTTC
few | TRBJ2-7 | TRBV7-8 | - | CASSLNSLGGGLSYEQYF | TGTGCCAGCAGCTTGAATTCTTTGGGGGGAGGACTCTCCTACGAGCAGTACTTC
- | TRBJ2-7 | TRBV7-2 | - | CASSLDPGSASYEQYF | TGTGCCAGCAGCTTAGACCCAGGGTCGGCCTCCTACGAGCAGTACTTC
- | TRBJ2-3 | TRBV25-1 | TRBD2 | CASSLAGGPYTDTQYF | TGTGCCAGCTCACTAGCGGGGGGGCCTTACACAGATACGCAGTATTTT
- | TRBJ1-2 | TRBV30 | - | CAWSSGVSYGYTF | TGTGCCTGGAGTTCCGGGGTTAGCTATGGCTACACCTTC
- | TRBJ2-4 | TRBV20-1 | - | CSAPGENIQYF | TGCAGTGCCCCTGGAGAAAACATTCAGTACTTC
- | TRBJ2-7 | TRBV5-1 | - | CASSLRSSYEQYF | TGCGCCAGCAGCTTGAGGAGCTCCTACGAGCAGTACTTC
- | TRBJ1-5 | TRBV2 | TRBD1 | CASSWDRGIGQPQHF | TGTGCCAGCAGCTGGGACAGGGGAATTGGTCAGCCCCAGCATTTT
- | TRBJ1-2 | TRBV28 | - | CASSYPTAFYGYTF | TGTGCCAGCAGCTACCCGACAGCCTTCTATGGCTACACCTTC
- | TRBJ1-5 | TRBV4-1 | TRBD1 | CASSQDSTGFNQPQHF | TGCGCCAGCAGCCAAGATTCGACAGGGTTTAATCAGCCCCAGCATTTT
once | TRBJ2-3 | TRBV28 | TRBD2 | CASRNGGGSTDTQYF | TGTGCCAGCAGAAATGGCGGGGGAAGCACAGATACGCAGTATTTT
- | TRBJ2-3 | TRBV6-5 | - | CASSSAGTDTQYF | TGTGCCAGCAGTTCGGCAGGAACAGATACGCAGTATTTT
- | TRBJ2-7 | TRBV6-5 | - | CASSPPTGSSYEQYF | TGTGCCAGCAGTCCCCCCACGGGAAGTTCCTACGAGCAGTACTTC
- | TRBJ1-4 | TRBV19 | - | CASRTWPGANEKLFF | TGTGCCAGTAGGACTTGGCCGGGGGCTAATGAAAAACTGTTTTTT
- | TRBJ2-2 | TRBV9 | TRBD1 | CASSVQGGNTGELFF | TGTGCCAGCAGCGTTCAAGGGGGCAACACCGGGGAGCTGTTTTTT
few | TRBJ1-4 | TRBV4-1 | TRBD1 | CASHGQGDEKLFF | TGCGCCAGCCACGGACAGGGAGATGAAAAACTGTTTTTT
few | TRBJ2-1 | TRBV5-6 | TRBD2 | CASSLTGLAEGDEQFF | TGTGCCAGCAGCTTGACCGGACTAGCGGAGGGGGATGAGCAGTTCTTC
- | TRBJ1-2 | TRBV30 | - | CASLDTSNYGYTF | TGTGCTTCCCTCGACACCTCTAACTATGGCTACACCTTC
- | TRBJ2-1 | TRBV7-3 | - | CASSLSGNEQFF | TGTGCCAGCAGCTTATCGGGCAATGAGCAGTTCTTC
- | TRBJ1-1 | TRBV28 | - | CASIGTGPMNTEAFF | TGTGCCAGCATAGGTACAGGCCCTATGAACACTGAAGCTTTCTTT
- | TRBJ1-1 | TRBV15 | - | CATTQGMRTEAFF | TGTGCCACCACCCAGGGTATGAGGACTGAAGCTTTCTTT
- | TRBJ1-2 | TRBV5-1 | - | CASSGDTGAVGYTF | TGCGCCAGCAGCGGGGACACAGGTGCTGTTGGCTACACCTTC
- | TRBJ2-1 | TRBV7-3 | - | CASSLVNYNEQFF | TGTGCCAGCAGCTTAGTTAATTACAATGAGCAGTTCTTC
- | TRBJ2-5 | TRBV7-2 | TRBD1 | CASSLGQVQETQYF | TGTGCCAGCAGCCTAGGACAGGTCCAAGAGACCCAGTACTTC
- | TRBJ2-6 | TRBV5-4 | - | CASSVRGGGANVLTF | TGTGCCAGCAGCGTGAGGGGAGGTGGGGCCAACGTCCTGACTTTC
- | TRBJ2-7 | TRBV28 | TRBD1 | CASSSLDRPSYEQYF | TGTGCCAGCAGTTCCCTGGACAGGCCCTCCTACGAGCAGTACTTC
few | TRBJ2-2 | TRBV6-1 | - | CASSEPRALRTGELFF | TGTGCCAGCAGTGAACCCAGGGCGCTTCGGACCGGGGAGCTGTTTTTT
- | TRBJ2-7 | TRBV4-3 | TRBD2 | CASSQAPLAGVYEQYF | TGCGCCAGCAGCCAAGCCCCTCTAGCGGGAGTCTACGAGCAGTACTTC
once | TRBJ2-1 | TRBV5-1 | TRBD1 | CASIPGQGYNEQFF | TGCGCCAGCATCCCGGGACAGGGCTACAATGAGCAGTTCTTC
few | TRBJ2-1 | TRBV7-6 | TRBD2 | CASSPTIAGDGEQFF | TGTGCCAGCAGCCCGACGATAGCGGGAGATGGCGAGCAGTTCTTC
- | TRBJ1-1 | TRBV28 | - | CASSFMTASTEAFF | TGTGCCAGCAGTTTTATGACAGCAAGCACTGAAGCTTTCTTT
- | TRBJ1-4 | TRBV7-2 | TRBD1 | CASSFHRGSATNEKLFF | TGTGCCAGCAGCTTTCACAGGGGATCCGCAACTAATGAAAAACTGTTTTTT
few | TRBJ1-5 | TRBV30 | - | CAWSAVGQPQHF | TGTGCCTGGAGTGCTGTCGGTCAGCCCCAGCATTTT
- | TRBJ2-7 | TRBV19 | - | CASSIGRGDYEQYF | TGTGCCAGTAGTATAGGCAGGGGAGACTACGAGCAGTACTTC
- | TRBJ2-3 | TRBV29-1 | - | CSVEGGWSGPTADTQYF | TGCAGCGTTGAAGGAGGGTGGTCTGGGCCGACGGCAGATACGCAGTATTTT
- | TRBJ2-7 | TRBV7-9 | - | CASSLRGTTYEQYF | TGTGCCAGCAGCTTAAGGGGGACGACCTACGAGCAGTACTTC
- | TRBJ1-6 | TRBV6-5 | - | CASSYLNSPLHF | TGTGCCAGCAGTTACCTTAATTCACCCCTCCACTTT
- | TRBJ1-5 | TRBV7-8 | - | CASSPAGSGHFNQPQHF | TGTGCCAGCAGCCCAGCTGGCTCAGGGCATTTCAATCAGCCCCAGCATTTT
- | TRBJ2-7 | TRBV28 | TRBD2 | CASIMSSGGSYEQYF | TGTGCCAGCATTATGTCGAGCGGGGGCTCCTACGAGCAGTACTTC
- | TRBJ2-5 | TRBV6-6 | TRBD2 | CASSSYRTRAQETQYF | TGTGCCAGCAGTAGCTATCGGACTAGAGCCCAAGAGACCCAGTACTTC
- | TRBJ2-5 | TRBV6-5 | TRBD1 | CASSYNRGQGLSQYF | TGTGCCAGCAGTTACAATAGGGGACAGGGGTTGAGCCAGTACTTC
- | TRBJ2-1 | TRBV19 | - | CASSTLGAYNEQFF | TGTGCCAGTAGTACCCTAGGGGCCTACAATGAGCAGTTCTTC
few | TRBJ1-1 | TRBV4-1 | - | CASSQHPTGNTEAFF | TGCGCCAGCAGCCAACACCCGACGGGGAACACTGAAGCTTTCTTT
- | TRBJ2-5 | TRBV9 | TRBD2 | CASSVAVSGAQYF | TGTGCCAGCAGCGTAGCGGTTAGCGGGGCCCAGTACTTC
few | TRBJ1-6 | TRBV7-6 | - | CASSLGGTPNSPLHF | TGTGCCAGCAGCTTAGGGGGGACTCCTAATTCACCCCTCCACTTT
- | TRBJ2-7 | TRBV19 | - | CASSTTVTYEQYF | TGTGCCAGTAGTACCACAGTTACCTACGAGCAGTACTTC
- | TRBJ1-5 | TRBV4-1 | - | CASSQSLPGQTQYSNQPQHF | TGCGCCAGCAGCCAGTCTCTGCCGGGACAAACGCAGTATAGCAATCAGCCCCAGCATTTT
- | TRBJ1-1 | TRBV28 | - | CASEQGGRTEAFF | TGTGCCAGTGAACAGGGTGGGCGGACTGAAGCTTTCTTT
- | TRBJ1-2 | TRBV5-6 | TRBD1 | CASSPGQLNYGYTF | TGTGCCAGCAGCCCGGGACAGCTAAACTATGGCTACACCTTC
once | TRBJ2-2 | TRBV7-8 | - | CASSARDLNTGELFF | TGTGCCAGCAGCGCCCGGGACTTGAACACCGGGGAGCTGTTTTTT
- | TRBJ1-5 | TRBV18 | TRBD1 | CASSPGQTNQPQHF | TGTGCCAGCTCACCGGGACAGACCAATCAGCCCCAGCATTTT
- | TRBJ2-7 | TRBV7-6 | - | CASSMKPSGVYEQYF | TGTGCCAGCAGCATGAAACCCTCGGGGGTCTACGAGCAGTACTTC
- | TRBJ2-7 | TRBV6-6 | TRBD1 | CASRATTGGNYEQYF | TGTGCCAGCAGGGCGACGACAGGGGGTAACTACGAGCAGTACTTC
- | TRBJ2-7 | TRBV30 | TRBD2 | CAWSVRAGVGEQYF | TGTGCCTGGAGTGTACGAGCGGGAGTTGGGGAGCAGTACTTC
- | TRBJ2-7 | TRBV25-1 | - | CASSAGYEQYF | TGTGCCAGCAGTGCCGGCTACGAGCAGTACTTC
- | TRBJ1-2 | TRBV7-3 | TRBD1 | CASSPQGALNYGYTF | TGTGCCAGCAGCCCACAGGGGGCCCTTAACTATGGCTACACCTTC